This TCR beta chain stems from a study of human CD8 memory T cell subsets. Sequencing libraries of TCR beta were made by UMI-labeled 5' RACE. TCRdb re-analyzed the 5' RACE reads; it lists each CDR3 protein once, without DNA. The sample data list roughly 5,000 distinct CDR3 sequences. Findings and caveats of the study: Stem-like memory T cell repertoires seemed more diverse than precursor exhausted ones by Chao1 estimates.

This clonotype is identified as medium-sized from frequency. Its antigen is not known. The PBMC were obtained by density gradient separation from buffy coats of healthy donors. Germline assignment: CDR1 MGHRA and CDR2 YSYEKL. This CDR3 has 11 amino acids. What was sequenced was CD8+ T cells from PBMCs. This TCR derives from a human donor in good health. The chain joins TRBV4-1 to TRBJ1-1. The CDR3 spells CASSQRSEAFF.